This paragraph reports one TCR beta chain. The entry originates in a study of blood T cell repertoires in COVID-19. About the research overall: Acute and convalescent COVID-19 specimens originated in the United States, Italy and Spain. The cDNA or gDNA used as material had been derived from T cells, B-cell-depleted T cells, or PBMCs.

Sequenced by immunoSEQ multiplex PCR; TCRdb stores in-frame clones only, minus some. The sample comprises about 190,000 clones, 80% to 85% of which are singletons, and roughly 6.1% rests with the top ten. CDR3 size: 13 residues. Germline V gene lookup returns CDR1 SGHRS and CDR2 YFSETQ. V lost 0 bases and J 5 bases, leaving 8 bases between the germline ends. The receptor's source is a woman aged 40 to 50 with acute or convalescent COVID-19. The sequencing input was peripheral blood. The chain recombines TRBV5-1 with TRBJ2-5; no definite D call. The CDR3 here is CASSLGQWETQYF. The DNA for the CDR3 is TGCGCCAGCAGCTTGGGACAATGGGAGACCCAGTACTTC.